This TCR beta chain derives from a study of T cell responses to AZD1222 COVID-19 vaccine. Study-wide results and limits: Across the whole spike, CD4 TCRs peaked at regions 160-218 and 743-854. It was only after the peak T cell response that any repertoires were sampled. Elevations in Spike-specific TCR breadth and depth followed administration of two AZD1222 doses.

Libraries were prepared by immunoSEQ multiplex PCR; TCRdb keeps only in-frame clonotypes and omits some of them. The sample lists some 200,000 clones, about nine tenths seen once, with approximately 3.7% in the top ten. Concerning this clone itself: Antigen unknown.

The specimen comprised peripheral blood, sampled 28 days after the second AZD1222 dose. The origin of this receptor is an adult who received the AZD1222 COVID-19 vaccine.

The DNA for the CDR3 is TGTGCCAGCTTTCTCCGGGACGGATACACCGGGGAGCTGTTTTTT. Its translation is CASFLRDGYTGELFF. The chain couples TRBV28 to TRBJ2-2; D is perhaps TRBD1 or TRBD2 (5 bases each). The length of the CDR3 is 15 residues. Deletions cut 8 bases from V and 3 bases from J, with 16 bases between. Germline loops: CDR1 MDHEN, CDR2 SYDVKM.